A selection of T cell receptor beta chains follows, all from one sample in a study of T cell repertoires in cytomegalovirus infection. TCRdb recomputed calls from the reads with MiXCR, one row per CDR3 protein. The sample lists under 200,000 distinct CDR3 sequences, roughly 27% seen once, with just over 30% in the top ten. The sequenced sample was PBMCs. These receptor sequences come from a human donor in good health (CMV status not recorded). Some clones in this sample may be carry-over from other donors' samples. Each CDR3 is given with its conserved first and last residue. The D gene is left open where the match is weak. Clone size appears in some rows only: once, few, many, or a class for an expanded clone.

abundance: NA
j_gene: TRBJ2-7
d_gene: TRBD1
v_gene: TRBV7-7
CDR3aa: CASSLDGTGAYEQYF
CDR3nt: TGTGCTAGCAGCTTAGACGGGACAGGGGCCTACGAGCAGTACTTC

abundance: NA
j_gene: TRBJ1-3
d_gene: NA
v_gene: TRBV5-5
CDR3aa: CASSIQEDGNTIYF
CDR3nt: TGTGCCAGCAGCATACAGGAAGATGGAAACACCATATATTTT

abundance: NA
j_gene: TRBJ2-7
d_gene: NA
v_gene: TRBV29-1
CDR3aa: CSVKTKRNGEQYF
CDR3nt: TGCAGCGTCAAAACTAAGAGGAATGGCGAGCAGTACTTC

abundance: NA
j_gene: TRBJ2-1
d_gene: TRBD2
v_gene: TRBV7-8
CDR3aa: CASSLTSGGEQFF
CDR3nt: TGTGCCAGCAGCTTAACTAGCGGGGGTGAGCAGTTCTTC

abundance: once
j_gene: TRBJ1-1
d_gene: NA
v_gene: TRBV12-3/TRBV12-4
CDR3aa: CASCLGQNTEAFF
CDR3nt: TGTGCCAGCTGTTTGGGACAGAACACTGAAGCTTTCTTT

abundance: NA
j_gene: TRBJ1-2
d_gene: TRBD1
v_gene: TRBV4-2
CDR3aa: CASSQDRRQGSYGYTF
CDR3nt: TGTGCCAGCAGCCAAGATAGGAGACAGGGGAGCTATGGCTACACCTTC

abundance: NA
j_gene: TRBJ1-1
d_gene: NA
v_gene: TRBV12-3/TRBV12-4
CDR3aa: CASIVRIHTEAFF
CDR3nt: TGTGCCAGCATAGTCCGGATTCACACTGAAGCTTTCTTT

abundance: few
j_gene: TRBJ1-2
d_gene: NA
v_gene: TRBV7-2
CDR3aa: CASSLAAGAPYGYTF
CDR3nt: TGTGCCAGCAGCTTAGCGGCAGGCGCCCCTTATGGCTACACCTTC

abundance: few
j_gene: TRBJ1-1
d_gene: NA
v_gene: TRBV9
CDR3aa: CASSVDVLPSSEAFF
CDR3nt: TGTGCCAGCAGCGTAGACGTCCTCCCGTCGAGTGAAGCTTTCTTT

abundance: few
j_gene: TRBJ2-6
d_gene: TRBD1
v_gene: TRBV7-9
CDR3aa: CASSPGTGVGANVLTF
CDR3nt: TGTGCCAGCAGCCCCGGGACAGGGGTCGGGGCCAACGTCCTGACTTTC

abundance: NA
j_gene: TRBJ1-1
d_gene: NA
v_gene: TRBV15
CDR3aa: CATSSLRYTEAFF
CDR3nt: TGTGCCACCAGCAGCCTCAGATACACTGAAGCTTTCTTT

abundance: many
j_gene: TRBJ1-1
d_gene: NA
v_gene: TRBV7-2
CDR3aa: CASSPPGTPEAFF
CDR3nt: TGTGCCAGCAGCCCGCCAGGGACGCCCGAAGCTTTCTTT

abundance: NA
j_gene: TRBJ2-1
d_gene: TRBD1
v_gene: TRBV7-3
CDR3aa: CATGTGAYNEQFF
CDR3nt: TGTGCCACCGGGACAGGTGCCTACAATGAGCAGTTCTTC

abundance: NA
j_gene: TRBJ2-3
d_gene: TRBD2
v_gene: TRBV20-1
CDR3aa: CSARDLGGSTQYF
CDR3nt: TGCAGTGCTAGAGACCTCGGGGGGTCCACGCAGTATTTT

abundance: once
j_gene: TRBJ1-4
d_gene: NA
v_gene: TRBV2
CDR3aa: CASSEGRAEEKLFF
CDR3nt: TGTGCCAGCAGTGAAGGAAGGGCGGAAGAAAAACTGTTTTTT

abundance: many
j_gene: TRBJ2-5
d_gene: TRBD2
v_gene: TRBV6-1
CDR3aa: CASSGSGGQETQYF
CDR3nt: TGTGCCAGCAGTGGGAGCGGGGGGCAAGAGACCCAGTACTTC

abundance: many
j_gene: TRBJ2-7
d_gene: TRBD1
v_gene: TRBV7-9
CDR3aa: CASSSLGQGANEQYF
CDR3nt: TGTGCCAGCAGCTCCTTGGGGCAGGGGGCCAACGAGCAGTACTTC

abundance: once
j_gene: TRBJ1-1
d_gene: NA
v_gene: TRBV14
CDR3aa: CASSRSRAGEAFF
CDR3nt: TGTGCCAGCAGCCGGAGTAGGGCAGGTGAAGCTTTCTTT

abundance: NA
j_gene: TRBJ1-1
d_gene: NA
v_gene: TRBV5-1
CDR3aa: CASSLGLGFAEAFF
CDR3nt: TGCGCCAGCAGCTTGGGCTTGGGTTTCGCTGAAGCTTTCTTT

abundance: NA
j_gene: TRBJ1-5
d_gene: NA
v_gene: TRBV7-9
CDR3aa: CASSLEARQPQHF
CDR3nt: TGTGCCAGCAGCTTAGAGGCGAGGCAGCCCCAGCATTTT

abundance: many
j_gene: TRBJ1-1
d_gene: NA
v_gene: TRBV7-2
CDR3aa: CASSLAGGSEAFF
CDR3nt: TGTGCCAGCAGCTTAGCAGGCGGATCTGAAGCTTTCTTT

abundance: NA
j_gene: TRBJ1-1
d_gene: NA
v_gene: TRBV19
CDR3aa: CASSIEPRREAFF
CDR3nt: TGTGCCAGTAGTATAGAACCAAGGAGGGAAGCTTTCTTT

abundance: NA
j_gene: TRBJ2-5
d_gene: NA
v_gene: TRBV12-3/TRBV12-4
CDR3aa: CASSEFGGRGRETQYF
CDR3nt: TGTGCCAGCTCTGAATTCGGGGGGCGAGGAAGGGAGACCCAGTACTTC

abundance: NA
j_gene: TRBJ2-5
d_gene: TRBD1
v_gene: TRBV2
CDR3aa: CARTGGAKETQYF
CDR3nt: TGTGCCCGGACAGGGGGCGCGAAAGAGACCCAGTACTTC

abundance: NA
j_gene: TRBJ2-6
d_gene: NA
v_gene: TRBV7-2
CDR3aa: CASSSIFSGANVLTF
CDR3nt: TGTGCCAGCAGTTCCATATTCTCTGGGGCCAACGTCCTGACTTTC

abundance: NA
j_gene: TRBJ1-2
d_gene: NA
v_gene: TRBV2
CDR3aa: CASRGDGSRGYTF
CDR3nt: TGTGCCAGCAGGGGGGACGGCTCTAGGGGCTACACCTTC

abundance: many
j_gene: TRBJ1-1
d_gene: NA
v_gene: TRBV7-2
CDR3aa: CASSTPPGQNTEAFF
CDR3nt: TGTGCCAGCAGCACTCCGCCCGGGCAGAACACTGAAGCTTTCTTT

abundance: few
j_gene: TRBJ2-3
d_gene: TRBD1
v_gene: TRBV12-3/TRBV12-4
CDR3aa: CASSHDRGLDTQYF
CDR3nt: TGTGCCAGCAGTCACGACAGGGGGCTGGATACGCAGTATTTT

abundance: NA
j_gene: TRBJ2-5
d_gene: NA
v_gene: TRBV6-6
CDR3aa: CASVSGSLREDTYF
CDR3nt: TGTGCCAGCGTCTCCGGTTCACTCCGGGAAGATACGTACTTC

abundance: few
j_gene: TRBJ2-3
d_gene: NA
v_gene: TRBV7-3
CDR3aa: CASSFSGRDNTDTQYF
CDR3nt: TGTGCCAGCAGCTTTTCCGGACGGGACAACACAGATACGCAGTATTTT

abundance: few
j_gene: TRBJ1-1
d_gene: TRBD1
v_gene: TRBV12-3/TRBV12-4
CDR3aa: CASTRTGETEAFF
CDR3nt: TGTGCCAGCACTAGGACAGGGGAAACTGAAGCTTTCTTT

abundance: NA
j_gene: TRBJ1-2
d_gene: NA
v_gene: TRBV10-3
CDR3aa: CAISEARGTNYGYTF
CDR3nt: TGTGCCATCAGTGAGGCCAGGGGAACTAACTATGGCTACACCTTC

abundance: few
j_gene: TRBJ1-3
d_gene: NA
v_gene: TRBV7-8
CDR3aa: CASSLARGKLYGNTIYF
CDR3nt: TGTGCCAGCAGCTTAGCGAGAGGGAAACTTTATGGAAACACCATATATTTT

abundance: few
j_gene: TRBJ2-3
d_gene: TRBD1
v_gene: TRBV5-1
CDR3aa: CASSFRTGRTDTQYF
CDR3nt: TGCGCCAGCAGTTTTAGGACAGGGCGCACAGATACGCAGTATTTT

abundance: NA
j_gene: TRBJ1-1
d_gene: NA
v_gene: TRBV29-1
CDR3aa: CSVRGNTEAFF
CDR3nt: TGCAGCGTTAGGGGAAACACTGAAGCTTTCTTT

abundance: few
j_gene: TRBJ1-2
d_gene: NA
v_gene: TRBV7-2
CDR3aa: CASSLPIPTVYGYTF
CDR3nt: TGTGCCAGCAGCTTACCGATTCCGACAGTCTATGGCTACACCTTC

abundance: few
j_gene: TRBJ2-7
d_gene: NA
v_gene: TRBV7-2
CDR3aa: CASSPRGGGGRFYEQYF
CDR3nt: TGTGCCAGCAGCCCCAGAGGGGGAGGGGGGCGCTTTTACGAGCAGTACTTC

abundance: NA
j_gene: TRBJ1-1
d_gene: NA
v_gene: TRBV14
CDR3aa: CASSPQGKVAFF
CDR3nt: TGTGCCAGCAGCCCGCAGGGAAAAGTAGCTTTCTTT

abundance: NA
j_gene: TRBJ1-1
d_gene: NA
v_gene: TRBV27
CDR3aa: CASSYRDPMNTEAFF
CDR3nt: TGTGCCAGCAGTTACCGGGACCCCATGAACACTGAAGCTTTCTTT

abundance: many
j_gene: TRBJ2-4
d_gene: NA
v_gene: TRBV7-2
CDR3aa: CASSLEGGQNIQYF
CDR3nt: TGTGCCAGCAGCTTAGAAGGGGGTCAAAACATTCAGTACTTC

abundance: NA
j_gene: TRBJ2-6
d_gene: NA
v_gene: TRBV3-1
CDR3aa: CASSPRATGANVLTF
CDR3nt: TGTGCCAGCAGTCCCAGGGCAACCGGGGCCAACGTCCTGACTTTC

abundance: NA
j_gene: TRBJ1-2
d_gene: NA
v_gene: TRBV9
CDR3aa: CASSVVDKANYGYTF
CDR3nt: TGTGCCAGCAGCGTAGTAGATAAAGCTAACTATGGCTACACCTTC

abundance: NA
j_gene: TRBJ1-1
d_gene: TRBD1
v_gene: TRBV29-1
CDR3aa: CSAKQGDNEAFF
CDR3nt: TGCAGCGCCAAACAGGGGGATAATGAAGCTTTCTTT

abundance: NA
j_gene: TRBJ2-7
d_gene: NA
v_gene: TRBV20-1
CDR3aa: CSARATGADYEQYF
CDR3nt: TGCAGTGCTAGAGCAACCGGGGCCGACTACGAGCAGTACTTC

abundance: few
j_gene: TRBJ2-7
d_gene: NA
v_gene: TRBV7-2
CDR3aa: CASSLVRGTGEQYF
CDR3nt: TGTGCCAGCAGCTTAGTTCGGGGTACTGGGGAGCAGTACTTC

abundance: NA
j_gene: TRBJ2-5
d_gene: NA
v_gene: TRBV7-3
CDR3aa: CASSLTGPKETQYF
CDR3nt: TGTGCCAGCAGCTTAACAGGACCCAAAGAGACCCAGTACTTC

abundance: few
j_gene: TRBJ2-7
d_gene: NA
v_gene: TRBV15
CDR3aa: CATSSQVSYEQYF
CDR3nt: TGTGCCACCAGCAGTCAAGTCTCCTACGAGCAGTACTTC

abundance: few
j_gene: TRBJ2-7
d_gene: NA
v_gene: TRBV4-2
CDR3aa: CASSQVSSRDHEQYF
CDR3nt: TGTGCCAGCAGCCAAGTATCCAGTAGGGATCACGAGCAGTACTTC

abundance: NA
j_gene: TRBJ1-1
d_gene: NA
v_gene: TRBV5-1
CDR3aa: CATPGADRLKLERTEAFF
CDR3nt: TGCGCCACCCCGGGAGCGGACAGATTAAAGTTAGAACGCACTGAAGCTTTCTTT

abundance: NA
j_gene: TRBJ2-1
d_gene: TRBD2
v_gene: TRBV10-3
CDR3aa: CAISESGLAAAQQFF
CDR3nt: TGTGCCATCAGTGAGTCGGGACTAGCGGCCGCTCAGCAGTTCTTC

abundance: NA
j_gene: TRBJ2-3
d_gene: NA
v_gene: TRBV2
CDR3aa: CARQLGTVLTDTQYF
CDR3nt: TGTGCCAGGCAACTTGGGACCGTCCTCACAGATACGCAGTATTTT

abundance: NA
j_gene: TRBJ1-1
d_gene: NA
v_gene: TRBV29-1
CDR3aa: CSVDNGPNTEAFF
CDR3nt: TGCAGCGTTGATAATGGGCCGAACACTGAAGCTTTCTTT

abundance: many
j_gene: TRBJ2-1
d_gene: NA
v_gene: TRBV7-6
CDR3aa: CASTGGGDEQFF
CDR3nt: TGTGCCAGCACAGGGGGAGGGGATGAGCAGTTCTTC

abundance: few
j_gene: TRBJ1-2
d_gene: NA
v_gene: TRBV11-2
CDR3aa: CASSNGFYGYTF
CDR3nt: TGTGCCAGCAGCAACGGCTTCTATGGCTACACCTTC

abundance: few
j_gene: TRBJ2-7
d_gene: NA
v_gene: TRBV7-6
CDR3aa: CASSPGGKPYEQYF
CDR3nt: TGTGCTAGCAGCCCAGGGGGGAAACCCTACGAGCAGTACTTC